This T cell receptor beta chain derives from a study (dated by TCRdb to about 2016). This clonotype was detected a few times. Its antigen remains undetermined. No per-base quality is available; no much larger clone lies one base away. The library was produced with RT-PCR. Instrument used: Illumina MiSeq. TCRdb reprocessing: public reads trimmed at Q25 with fastp, clones called with MiXCR, in-frame beta chains kept. CDR3 protein duplicates are merged, each entry listing the most common genes and DNA. The sample has approximately 720,000 distinct CDR3 sequences on record, 12% to 15% of them singletons. 3.6% of the sample rests with the top ten. Its CDR3 holds 14 amino acids, cysteine through phenylalanine. The only DNA kept is the CDR3, 42 bases in frame from the first base. CDR1 is given as DFQATT and CDR2 as SNEGSKA, both from the germline V gene (reference sequence). V and J are truncated by 3 bases and 7 bases respectively, leaving an intervening sequence of 13 bases.

The V and J genes are TRBV20-1 and TRBJ1-6; TRBD1 is perhaps the D gene, given 6 matching bases. The clonotype comes from a female donor in good health, serving as a healthy control. Sample: memory CD4+ T cells from blood. The DNA is TGCAGTGCTAGTTTCGGACAGTACAATTCACCCCTCCACTTT. Its translation reads: CSASFGQYNSPLHF.